This T cell receptor beta chain was sequenced for a study of blood T cells in healthy people across ages. Combining a sample-barcoded 5' primer with a J-beta primer mix, a second PCR ran for 7 to 11 cycles. TCRdb re-analysed the 5' RACE reads in MiXCR, keeping a single row per CDR3 protein. The repertoire holds about 970,000 distinct CDR3 sequences, with around 54% as singletons. Deletions cut 8 bases from V and 8 bases from J, with 9 bases between. Germline CDR1 and CDR2: MDHEN and SYDVKM. The CDR3 totals 11 residues. The clonotype was recovered from a woman aged 55-70 years in good health. Sequenced input: blood. The chain uses TRBV28 and TRBJ1-4; a possible D gene is TRBD1 (5 bases). The chain's CDR3 is CASLGDEKLFF. The DNA of the CDR3 is TGTGCCAGCTTGGGGGACGAAAAACTGTTTTTT.